This TCR beta chain was sequenced for a study of cytomegalovirus exposure and HLA in healthy donors (dated by TCRdb to about 2017). For context, the study as a whole: A later analysis indicated that the 95 to 150 validation repertoires were generated on the platform also employed for the approximately 700 repertoires of the first cohort. A separate validation cohort of about 110 different subjects was used in addition to the roughly 720-subject first cohort. The study aimed to test whether cataloging public T cell receptors could reveal signatures of past pathogen exposure. The study combined high-throughput TCR immunosequencing, statistical association of individual TCRs with disease status, and machine learning to predict cytomegalovirus infection status.

Separate from the approximately 690-subject first cohort, the validation cohort of roughly 110 subjects was the group to which the donors belonged. Summary of the overall study and its limitations: In the study, around 150 TCR beta chains were listed as associated with cytomegalovirus. Cytomegalovirus status was reported to be diagnosed by the classifier with high specificity and sensitivity in both the original and validation cohorts. Most TCR sequences were observed very rarely across donors, whereas some public TCRs were present in many individuals. According to the authors, the approach could potentially be generalized to other disease states and immunological phenotypes. A later analysis lacked HLA typing for the validation cohort, so it scored co-occurrence in that cohort across all 120 repertoires. In vitro tests confirmed that a few of the cytomegalovirus-associated TCR beta chains recognize cytomegalovirus antigens. Subsequent analysis determined that TCRs grouped into clusters in the first cohort also showed a tendency toward co-occurrence across the approximately 110 validation repertoires, and 85% to 95% of cluster scores exceeded 0.

To note about this clone: Its target antigen remains unknown. No quality values exist for individual bases; no much larger clone is one base distant.

The library was produced with the immunoSEQ multiplex PCR assay. As for the original processing: A statistical classification framework was built for diagnosing cytomegalovirus status from the catalog of TCR beta chain sequences. The source is immuneACCESS, and TCRdb retained only in-frame sequences with V and J called. Part of the clones is not carried over; for the studies checked, unresolved V genes explain less than half of this, and the remainder is unexplained. V and J calls and clone size come straight from that table; D and trimming were deduced from the DNA. The sample table lists nearly 110,000 clones, roughly nine tenths of them with a count of one. The top ten clonotypes cover about 1.8% of the sample. The clonotype originates from a woman between 18 and 29 years old in good health and CMV-seropositive. The sequencing sample was made of PBMCs.

The CDR3 protein sequence reads: CASTLGGNQPQHF. The nucleotide sequence is given as TGTGCCAGTACCCTGGGGGGGAATCAGCCCCAGCATTTT. Here the chain combines TRBV19 and TRBJ1-5, and perhaps TRBD1 as D gene, on 5 matching bases. Its CDR3 holds 13 amino acids, cysteine through phenylalanine. Only the CDR3 region is kept as DNA, spanning 39 bases read in frame from base 1. A distance of 11 bases separates the germline ends of V and J, which lose 7 bases and 4 bases respectively. CDR1 and CDR2, looked up from the germline V gene (reference sequence), are LNHDA and SQIVND.